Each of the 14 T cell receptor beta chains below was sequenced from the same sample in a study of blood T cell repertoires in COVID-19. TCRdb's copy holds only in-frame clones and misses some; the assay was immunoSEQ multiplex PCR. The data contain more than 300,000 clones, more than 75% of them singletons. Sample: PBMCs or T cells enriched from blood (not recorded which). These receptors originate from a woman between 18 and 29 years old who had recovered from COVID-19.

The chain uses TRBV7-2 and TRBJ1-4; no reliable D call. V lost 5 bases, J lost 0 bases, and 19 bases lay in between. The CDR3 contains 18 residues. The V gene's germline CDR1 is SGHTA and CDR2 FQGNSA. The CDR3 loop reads CASSPARLRAATNEKLFF. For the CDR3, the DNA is TGTGCCAGCAGCCCGGCCCGACTGAGGGCCGCAACTAATGAAAAACTGTTTTTT.

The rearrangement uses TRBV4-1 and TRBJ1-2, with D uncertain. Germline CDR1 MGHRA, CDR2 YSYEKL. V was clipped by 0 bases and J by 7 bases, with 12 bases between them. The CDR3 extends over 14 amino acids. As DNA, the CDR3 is TGCGCCAGCAGCCAAGATCGCGGGTTCGGTGGCTACACCTTC. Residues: CASSQDRGFGGYTF.

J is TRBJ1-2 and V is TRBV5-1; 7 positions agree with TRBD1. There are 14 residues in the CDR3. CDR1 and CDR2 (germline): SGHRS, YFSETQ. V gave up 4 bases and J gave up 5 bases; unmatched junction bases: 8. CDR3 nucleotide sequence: TGCGCCAGCAGCCCGGAGGGGACAGTTTATGGCTACACCTTC. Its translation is CASSPEGTVYGYTF.

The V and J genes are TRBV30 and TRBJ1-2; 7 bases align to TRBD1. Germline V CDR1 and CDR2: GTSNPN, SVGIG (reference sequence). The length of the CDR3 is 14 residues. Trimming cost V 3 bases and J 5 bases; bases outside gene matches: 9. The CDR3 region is CAWSSTGKVYGYTF. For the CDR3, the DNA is TGTGCCTGGAGCTCGACAGGGAAGGTATATGGCTACACCTTC.

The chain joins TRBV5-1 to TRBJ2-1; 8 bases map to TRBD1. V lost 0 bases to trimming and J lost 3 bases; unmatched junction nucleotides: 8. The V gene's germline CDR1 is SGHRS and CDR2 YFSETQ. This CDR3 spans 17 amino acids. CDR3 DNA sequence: TGCGCCAGCAGCTTGGATATCCGGGACAGGTTCTACAATGAGCAGTTCTTC. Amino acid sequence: CASSLDIRDRFYNEQFF.

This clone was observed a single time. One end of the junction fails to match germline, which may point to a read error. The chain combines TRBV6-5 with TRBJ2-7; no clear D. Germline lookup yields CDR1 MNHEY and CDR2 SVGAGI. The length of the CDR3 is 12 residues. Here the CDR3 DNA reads TGTGCCAGCAGTTACCCCCCGGGTGAAGCAAACTTC. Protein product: CASSYPPGEANF.

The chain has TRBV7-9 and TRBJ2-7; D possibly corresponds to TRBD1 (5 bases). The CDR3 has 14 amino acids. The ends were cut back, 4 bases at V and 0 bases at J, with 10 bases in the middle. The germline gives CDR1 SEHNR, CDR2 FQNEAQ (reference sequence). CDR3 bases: TGTGCCAGCAGCTCAACAGGAAACTCCTACGAGCAGTACTTC. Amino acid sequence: CASSSTGNSYEQYF.

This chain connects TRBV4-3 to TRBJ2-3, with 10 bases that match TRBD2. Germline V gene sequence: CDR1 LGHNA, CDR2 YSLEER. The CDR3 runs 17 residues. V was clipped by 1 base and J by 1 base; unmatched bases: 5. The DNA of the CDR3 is TGCGCCAGCAGCCAAGCTCCAGCGGGGGGGCGCACAGATACGCAGTATTTT. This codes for CASSQAPAGGRTDTQYF.

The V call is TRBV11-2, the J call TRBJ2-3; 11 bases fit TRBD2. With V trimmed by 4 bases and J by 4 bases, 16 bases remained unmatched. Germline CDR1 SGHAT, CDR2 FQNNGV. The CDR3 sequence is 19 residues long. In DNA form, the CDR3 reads TGTGCCAGCAGCTCCGGAGGGGCTAGCGGGGGGCATAAGCCAGATACGCAGTATTTT. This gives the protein CASSSGGASGGHKPDTQYF.

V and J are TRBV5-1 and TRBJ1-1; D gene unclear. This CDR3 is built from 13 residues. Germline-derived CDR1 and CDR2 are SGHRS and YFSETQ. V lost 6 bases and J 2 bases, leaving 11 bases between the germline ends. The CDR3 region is CASTPSYNTEAFF. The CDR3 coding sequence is TGCGCCAGCACCCCTAGCTATAACACTGAAGCTTTCTTT.

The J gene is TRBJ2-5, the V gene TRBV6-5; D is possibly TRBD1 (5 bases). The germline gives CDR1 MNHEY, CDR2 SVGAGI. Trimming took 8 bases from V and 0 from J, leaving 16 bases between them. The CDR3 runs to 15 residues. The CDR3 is CASRADISYQETQYF. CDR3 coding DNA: TGTGCCAGCCGGGCGGACATATCGTACCAAGAGACCCAGTACTTC.

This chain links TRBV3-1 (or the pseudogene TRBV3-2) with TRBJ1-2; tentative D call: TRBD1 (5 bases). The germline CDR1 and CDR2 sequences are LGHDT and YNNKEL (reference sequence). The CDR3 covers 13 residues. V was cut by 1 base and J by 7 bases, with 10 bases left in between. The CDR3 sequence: CASSQAQGSGYTF. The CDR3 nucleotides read TGTGCCAGCAGCCAAGCCCAGGGATCTGGCTACACCTTC.

This CDR3 reads CASSAQVQETQYF. The CDR3 DNA is TGTGCCAGCAGTGCACAGGTTCAAGAGACCCAGTACTTC. The chain carries TRBV12-3 or TRBV12-4 and TRBJ2-5; maybe TRBD1 (5 bases). The CDR3 is 13 residues long. V dropped 5 bases and J dropped 2 bases, with 9 bases sitting between them.

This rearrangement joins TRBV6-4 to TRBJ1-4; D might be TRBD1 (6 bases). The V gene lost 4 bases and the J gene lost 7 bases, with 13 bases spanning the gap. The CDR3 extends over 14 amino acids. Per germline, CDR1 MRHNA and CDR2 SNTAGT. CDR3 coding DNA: TGTGCCAGCAGTGTCCACAGGGATAGTGAAAAACTGTTTTTT. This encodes CASSVHRDSEKLFF.